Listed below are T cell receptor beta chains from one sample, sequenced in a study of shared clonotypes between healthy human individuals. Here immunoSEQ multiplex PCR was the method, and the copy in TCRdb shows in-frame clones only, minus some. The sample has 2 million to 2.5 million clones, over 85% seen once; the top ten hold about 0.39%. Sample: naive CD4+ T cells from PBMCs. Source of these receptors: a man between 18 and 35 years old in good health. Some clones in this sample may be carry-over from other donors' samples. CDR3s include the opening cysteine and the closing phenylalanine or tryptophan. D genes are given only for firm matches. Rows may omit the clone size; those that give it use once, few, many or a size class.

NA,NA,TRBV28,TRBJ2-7,TGTGCCAGCAGTTTCGGGGGTTTCTACGAGCAGTACTTC,CASSFGGFYEQYF
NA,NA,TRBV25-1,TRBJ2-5,TGTGCCACCCGGGACGGAGGGGAGACCCAGTACTTC,CATRDGGETQYF
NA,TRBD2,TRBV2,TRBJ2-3,TGTGCCAGCAGTCAGACTAGCGATACTGATACGCAGTATTTT,CASSQTSDTDTQYF
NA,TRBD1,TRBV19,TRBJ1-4,TGTGCCAGTACCCGGCTCCGGGACAGCTCGAATGAAAAACTGTTTTTT,CASTRLRDSSNEKLFF
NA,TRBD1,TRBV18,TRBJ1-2,TGTGCCAGCTCACGTGGGGACAGCGACTATGGCTACACCTTC,CASSRGDSDYGYTF
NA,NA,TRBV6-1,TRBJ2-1,TGTGCCAGCAGTTTTCAGGGGAGCTTTAAGGATGAGCAGTTCTTC,CASSFQGSFKDEQFF
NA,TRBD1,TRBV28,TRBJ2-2,TGTGCCAGCTCCGACAGGGTAAAAACCGGGGAGCTGTTTTTT,CASSDRVKTGELFF
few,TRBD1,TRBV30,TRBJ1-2,TGTGCCTGGAGTGTCCAATCGAGGGGGCCCTATGGCTACACCTTC,CAWSVQSRGPYGYTF
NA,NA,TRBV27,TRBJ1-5,TGTGCCAGCAGCGACCAGCGGAGCAATCAGCCCCAGCATTTT,CASSDQRSNQPQHF
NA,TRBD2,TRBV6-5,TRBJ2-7,TGTGCCAGCAGAGCGACTAGCGTGCCCTACGAGCAGTACTTC,CASRATSVPYEQYF
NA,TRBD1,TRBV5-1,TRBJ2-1,TGCGCCAGCAGCAAGCACCCCGGGACAGGGACCTACAATGAGCAGTTCTTC,CASSKHPGTGTYNEQFF
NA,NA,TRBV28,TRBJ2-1,TGTGCCAGCAGTCTGCACAATGAGCAGTTCTTC,CASSLHNEQFF
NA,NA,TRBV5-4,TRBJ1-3,TGTGCCAGCAGCCCGGGGGAATACGGAAACACCATATATTTT,CASSPGEYGNTIYF
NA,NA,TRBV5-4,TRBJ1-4,TGTGCCAGCAGCTTCGGTGGGGTTGAGGAAAAACTGTTTTTT,CASSFGGVEEKLFF
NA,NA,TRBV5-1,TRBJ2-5,TGCGCCAGCAGCTCCGGGACGGCCGAAGAGACCCAGTACTTC,CASSSGTAEETQYF
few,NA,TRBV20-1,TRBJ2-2,TGCAGTGCTTCCACCGGGGAGCTGTTTTTT,CSASTGELFF
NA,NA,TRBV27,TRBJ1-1,TGTGCCAGCAGCTTATCTGGGGGCAGGGGGAACACTGAAGCTTTCTTT,CASSLSGGRGNTEAFF
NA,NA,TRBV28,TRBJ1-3,TGTGCCAGCCATACAGGGAGAACTGGAAACACCATATATTTT,CASHTGRTGNTIYF
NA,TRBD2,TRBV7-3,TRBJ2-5,TGTGCCAGCAGCGACGGACTAGCGGGAGAGACCCAGTACTTC,CASSDGLAGETQYF
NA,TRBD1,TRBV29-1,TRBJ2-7,TGCAGCGTTGAAGGGGGACAGGGGGCCTACGAGCAGTACTTC,CSVEGGQGAYEQYF
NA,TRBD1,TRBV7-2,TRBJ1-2,TGTGCCAGCACCAGGGGGCTAAATAGTGGCTACACCTTC,CASTRGLNSGYTF
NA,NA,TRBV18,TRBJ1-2,TGTGCCAGCTCACCAGTGGAATCCTATGGCTACACCTTC,CASSPVESYGYTF
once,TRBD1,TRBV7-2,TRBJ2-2,TGTGCCAGCAGCTATGGACAGGGGGCGATCGGCGGGGAGCTGTTTTTT,CASSYGQGAIGGELFF
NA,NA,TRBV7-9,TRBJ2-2,TGTGCCAGCAGCTCCCTTTATGAGCTCGGGGAGCTGTTTTTT,CASSSLYELGELFF
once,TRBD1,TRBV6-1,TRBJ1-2,TGTGCCAGCAGTGAACCTAGGGGCCCCGGGACAGGGCCTATCGGCTACACCTTC,CASSEPRGPGTGPIGYTF
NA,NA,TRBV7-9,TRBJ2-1,TGTGCCAGCAGCTTAGGGGACCGTGGCAATGAGCAGTTCTTC,CASSLGDRGNEQFF
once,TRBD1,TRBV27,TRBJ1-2,TGTGCCAGCAGTTTGAGGGGGCTAGGGAACTATGGCTACACCTTC,CASSLRGLGNYGYTF
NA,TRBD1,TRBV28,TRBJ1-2,TGTGCCAGCAGAACCTCGGCGCAGGGGGCGGGTGGCTACACCTTC,CASRTSAQGAGGYTF
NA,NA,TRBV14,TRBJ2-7,TGTGCCAGCAGCCAACGGGGACCCTACGAGCAGTACTTC,CASSQRGPYEQYF
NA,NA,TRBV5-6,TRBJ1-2,TGTGCCAGCAGCTTGGGTGCAGGGAGTATTTATGGCTACACCTTC,CASSLGAGSIYGYTF